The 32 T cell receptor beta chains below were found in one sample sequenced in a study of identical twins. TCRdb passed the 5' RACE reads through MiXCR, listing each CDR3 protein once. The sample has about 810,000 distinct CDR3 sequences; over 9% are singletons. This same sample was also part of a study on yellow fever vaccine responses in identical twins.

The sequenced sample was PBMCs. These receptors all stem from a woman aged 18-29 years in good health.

In nucleotides, the CDR3 is TGTGCCAGCAGTTCCTCCCCCGGGACTAGCGATACCACAGATACGCAGTATTTT. Amino acid sequence: CASSSSPGTSDTTDTQYF. V is TRBV28 and J is TRBJ2-3; 10 bases map to TRBD2. The V gene's germline CDR1 is MDHEN and CDR2 SYDVKM. V dropped 4 bases and J dropped 2; count of bases not matched to a gene: 12. CDR3 length: 18 residues.

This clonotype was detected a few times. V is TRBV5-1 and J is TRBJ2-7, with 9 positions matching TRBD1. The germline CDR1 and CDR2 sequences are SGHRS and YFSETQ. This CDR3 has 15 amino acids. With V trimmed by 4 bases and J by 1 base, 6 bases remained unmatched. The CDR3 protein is CASSQGQGRSYEQYF. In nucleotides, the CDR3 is TGCGCCAGCAGCCAAGGACAGGGGAGGTCCTACGAGCAGTACTTC.

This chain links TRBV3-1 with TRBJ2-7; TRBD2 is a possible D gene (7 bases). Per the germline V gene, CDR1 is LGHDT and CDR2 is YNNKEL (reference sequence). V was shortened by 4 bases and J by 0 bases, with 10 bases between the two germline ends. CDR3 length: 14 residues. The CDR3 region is CASSPAGASYEQYV. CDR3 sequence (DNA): TGTGCCAGCAGCCCTGCGGGGGCCTCCTACGAGCAGTACGTC.

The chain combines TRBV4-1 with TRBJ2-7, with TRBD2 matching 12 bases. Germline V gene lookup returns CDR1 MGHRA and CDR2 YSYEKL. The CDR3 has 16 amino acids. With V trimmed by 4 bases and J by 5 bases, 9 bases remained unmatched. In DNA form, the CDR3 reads TGCGCCAGCAGCCCCCTCCTAGCGGGAGGGCTACACGAGCAGTACTTC. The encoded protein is CASSPLLAGGLHEQYF.

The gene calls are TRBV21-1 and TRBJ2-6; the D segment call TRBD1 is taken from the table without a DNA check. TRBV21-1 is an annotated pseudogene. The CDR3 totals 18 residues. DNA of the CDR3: TGTGCCAGCAGCCCACCGGGACAGGGACACTCTGGGGCCAACGTCCTGACTTTC. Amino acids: CASSPPGQGHSGANVLTF.

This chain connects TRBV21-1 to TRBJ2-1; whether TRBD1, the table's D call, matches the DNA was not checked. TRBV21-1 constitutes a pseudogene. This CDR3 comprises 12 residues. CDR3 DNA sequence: TGTGCCAGCAGCGGACGCAGGGCGGGGCAGTTCTTC. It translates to CASSGRRAGQFF.

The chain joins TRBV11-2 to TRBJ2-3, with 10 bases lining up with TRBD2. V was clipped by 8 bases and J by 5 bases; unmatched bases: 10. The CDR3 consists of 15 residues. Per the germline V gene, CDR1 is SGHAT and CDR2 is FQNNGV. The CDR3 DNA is TGTGCCAGCGAGGCCCCGCTAGCGGGAGAAGATACGCAGTATTTT. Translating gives CASEAPLAGEDTQYF.

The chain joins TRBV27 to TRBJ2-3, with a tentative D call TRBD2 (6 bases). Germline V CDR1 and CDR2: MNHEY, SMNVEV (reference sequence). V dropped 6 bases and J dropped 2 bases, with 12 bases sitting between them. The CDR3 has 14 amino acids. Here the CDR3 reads CASSRRGITDTQYF. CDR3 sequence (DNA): TGTGCCAGCAGCCGGCGGGGAATCACAGATACGCAGTATTTT.

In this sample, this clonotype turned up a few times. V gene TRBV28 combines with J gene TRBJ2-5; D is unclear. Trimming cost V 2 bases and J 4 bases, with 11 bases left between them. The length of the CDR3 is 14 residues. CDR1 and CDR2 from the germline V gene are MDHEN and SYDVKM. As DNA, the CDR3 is TGTGCCAGCAGTTTAAGCTTTCACGGAGAGACCCAGTACTTC. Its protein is CASSLSFHGETQYF.

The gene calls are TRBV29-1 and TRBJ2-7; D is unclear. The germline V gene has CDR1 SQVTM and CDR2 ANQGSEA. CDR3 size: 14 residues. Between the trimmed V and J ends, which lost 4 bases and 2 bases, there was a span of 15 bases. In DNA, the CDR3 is TGCAGCGTTGTCGGAGACACCGGTACCTACGAGCAGTACGTC. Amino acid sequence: CSVVGDTGTYEQYV.

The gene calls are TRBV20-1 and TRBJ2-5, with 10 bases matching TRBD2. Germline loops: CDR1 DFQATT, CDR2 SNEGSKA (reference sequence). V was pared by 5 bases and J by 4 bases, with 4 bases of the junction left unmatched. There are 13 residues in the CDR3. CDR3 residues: CSASSGSLETQYF. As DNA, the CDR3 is TGCAGTGCTTCTAGCGGGAGTTTAGAGACCCAGTACTTC.

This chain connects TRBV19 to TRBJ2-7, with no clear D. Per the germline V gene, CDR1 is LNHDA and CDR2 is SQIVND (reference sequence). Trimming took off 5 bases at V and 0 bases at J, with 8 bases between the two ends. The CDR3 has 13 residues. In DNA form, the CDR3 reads TGTGCCAGTAGTTGGATGAGCTCCTACGAGCAGTACTTC. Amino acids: CASSWMSSYEQYF. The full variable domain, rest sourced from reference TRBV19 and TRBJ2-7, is DGGITQSPKYLFRKEGQNVTLSCEQNLNHDAMYWYRQDPGQGLRLIYYSQIVNDFQKGDIAEGYSVSREKKESFPLTVTSAQKNPTAFYLCASSWMSSYEQYFGPGTRLTVT.

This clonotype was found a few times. DNA of the CDR3: TGTGCCAGCAGCTTAGCTCCGGGTGCCTACGAGCAGTACTTC. It is translated as CASSLAPGAYEQYF. The rearrangement joins TRBV7-7 to TRBJ2-7; D not resolved. V gave up 0 bases and J gave up 2 bases, with 8 bases separating them. In germline, CDR1 is SSHAT, CDR2 FNYEAQ (reference sequence). This CDR3 has 14 residues.

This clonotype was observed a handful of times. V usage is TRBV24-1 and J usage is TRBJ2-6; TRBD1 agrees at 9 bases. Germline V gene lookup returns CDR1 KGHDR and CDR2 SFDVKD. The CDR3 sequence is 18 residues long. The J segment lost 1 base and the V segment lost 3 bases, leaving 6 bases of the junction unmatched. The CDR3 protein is CATSDAGTGISGANVLTF. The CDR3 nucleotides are TGTGCCACCAGTGATGCCGGGACAGGGATATCTGGGGCCAACGTCCTGACTTTC.

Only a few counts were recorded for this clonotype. In nucleotides, the CDR3 is TGTGCCAGCAGTTACAGGGGCCTCGCTGAAGCTTTCTTT. Its translation is CASSYRGLAEAFF. The rearrangement joins TRBV6-5 to TRBJ1-1, with D perhaps matching TRBD1 (5 bases). Germline-derived CDR1 and CDR2 are MNHEY and SVGAGI. V lost 2 bases, J lost 6 bases, and 10 bases lay in between. The CDR3 loop spans 13 amino acids.

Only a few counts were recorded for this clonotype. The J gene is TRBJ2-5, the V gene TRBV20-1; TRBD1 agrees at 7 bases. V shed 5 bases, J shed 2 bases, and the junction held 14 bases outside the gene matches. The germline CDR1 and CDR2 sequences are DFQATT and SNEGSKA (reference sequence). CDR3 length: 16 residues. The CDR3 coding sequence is TGCAGTGCTGGGGTATCAGGGACAGCTAGACAAGAGACCCAGTACTTC. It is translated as CSAGVSGTARQETQYF.

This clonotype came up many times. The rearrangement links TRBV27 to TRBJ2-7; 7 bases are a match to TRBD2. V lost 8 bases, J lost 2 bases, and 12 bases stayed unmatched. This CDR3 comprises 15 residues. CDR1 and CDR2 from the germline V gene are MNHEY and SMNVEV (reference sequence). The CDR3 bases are TGTGCCAGCCAAGGCTCCAGCGGGAAGACCTACGAGCAGTACTTC. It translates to CASQGSSGKTYEQYF.

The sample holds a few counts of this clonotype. The CDR3 protein is CASSLRELQPTNTQYF. In DNA form, the CDR3 reads TGCGCCAGCAGCCTAAGAGAGCTCCAACCTACGAATACGCAGTATTTT. The J gene is TRBJ2-3, the V gene TRBV4-1; D unresolved. The germline CDR1 and CDR2 sequences are MGHRA and YSYEKL. CDR3 length: 16 amino acids. Trimming left V 4 bases short and J 7 bases short, with 21 bases between.

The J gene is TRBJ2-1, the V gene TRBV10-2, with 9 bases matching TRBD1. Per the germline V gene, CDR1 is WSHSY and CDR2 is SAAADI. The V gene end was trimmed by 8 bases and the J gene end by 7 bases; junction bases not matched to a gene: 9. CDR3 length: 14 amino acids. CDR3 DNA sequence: TGCGCCAGCCGGAAGGGACAGGGTAATAATGAGCAGTTCTTC. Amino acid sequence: CASRKGQGNNEQFF.

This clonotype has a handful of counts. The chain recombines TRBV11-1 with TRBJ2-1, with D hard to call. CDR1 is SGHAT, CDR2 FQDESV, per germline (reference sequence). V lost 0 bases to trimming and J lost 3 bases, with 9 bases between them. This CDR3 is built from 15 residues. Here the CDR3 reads CASSLARIYYNEQFF. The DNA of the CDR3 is TGTGCCAGCAGCTTAGCCAGGATCTACTACAATGAGCAGTTCTTC.

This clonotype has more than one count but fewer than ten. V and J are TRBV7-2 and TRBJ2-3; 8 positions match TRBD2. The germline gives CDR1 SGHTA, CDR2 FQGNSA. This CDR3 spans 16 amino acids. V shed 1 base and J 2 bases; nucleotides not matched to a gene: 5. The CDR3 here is CASSLVPRGDTDTQYF. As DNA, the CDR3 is TGTGCCAGCAGCTTAGTTCCGCGGGGGGACACAGATACGCAGTATTTT.

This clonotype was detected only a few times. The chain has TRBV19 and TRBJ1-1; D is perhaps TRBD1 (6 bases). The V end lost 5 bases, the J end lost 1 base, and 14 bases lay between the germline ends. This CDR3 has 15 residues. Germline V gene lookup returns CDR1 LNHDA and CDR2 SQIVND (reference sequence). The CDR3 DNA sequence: TGTGCCAGTAGTGTACCGGGGGCAGGGAACACTGAAGCTTTCTTT. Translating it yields CASSVPGAGNTEAFF.

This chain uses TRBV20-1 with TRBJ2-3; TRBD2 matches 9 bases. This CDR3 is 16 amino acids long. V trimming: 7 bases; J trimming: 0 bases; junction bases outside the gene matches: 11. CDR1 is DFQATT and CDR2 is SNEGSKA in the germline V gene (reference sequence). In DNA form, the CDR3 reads TGCAGTGGCACCCAAAGTAGCGGGGGTAGCACAGATACGCAGTATTTT. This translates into CSGTQSSGGSTDTQYF.

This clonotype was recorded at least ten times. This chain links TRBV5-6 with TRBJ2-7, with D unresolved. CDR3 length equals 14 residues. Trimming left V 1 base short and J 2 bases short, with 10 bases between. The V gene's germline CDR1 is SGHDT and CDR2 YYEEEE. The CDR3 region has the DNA TGTGCCAGCAGCTTGATGTCCCAGACCTACGAGCAGTACGTC. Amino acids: CASSLMSQTYEQYV.

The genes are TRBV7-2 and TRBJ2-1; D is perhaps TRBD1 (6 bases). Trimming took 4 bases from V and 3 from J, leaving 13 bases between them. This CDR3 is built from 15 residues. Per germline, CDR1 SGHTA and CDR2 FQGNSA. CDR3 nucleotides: TGTGCCAGCAGCTGGCAGGGGATGGGCTACAATGAGCAGTTCTTC. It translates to CASSWQGMGYNEQFF.

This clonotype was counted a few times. The CDR3 DNA follows: TGTGCCAGCATGATGGACAGGGCTGGCAATCAGCCCCAGCATTTT. Encoded protein: CASMMDRAGNQPQHF. V usage is TRBV2 and J usage is TRBJ1-5; 8 nucleotides align to TRBD1. Germline lookup yields CDR1 SNHLY and CDR2 FYNNEI. This CDR3 has 15 amino acids. V trimming: 7 bases; J trimming: 2 bases; junction bases outside the gene matches: 7.

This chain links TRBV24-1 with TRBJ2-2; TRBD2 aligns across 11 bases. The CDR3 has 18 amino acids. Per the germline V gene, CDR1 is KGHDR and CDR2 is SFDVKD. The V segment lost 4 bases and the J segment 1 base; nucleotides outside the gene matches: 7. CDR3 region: CATSENGLAGLNTGELFF. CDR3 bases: TGTGCCACCAGTGAAAACGGACTAGCGGGCTTGAACACCGGGGAGCTGTTTTTT.

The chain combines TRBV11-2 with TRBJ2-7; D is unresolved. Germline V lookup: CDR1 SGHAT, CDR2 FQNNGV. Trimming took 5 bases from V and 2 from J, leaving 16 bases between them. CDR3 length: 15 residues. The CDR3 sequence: CASSPAGYGTYEQYF. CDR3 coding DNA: TGTGCCAGCAGCCCCGCCGGGTATGGAACCTACGAGCAGTACTTC.

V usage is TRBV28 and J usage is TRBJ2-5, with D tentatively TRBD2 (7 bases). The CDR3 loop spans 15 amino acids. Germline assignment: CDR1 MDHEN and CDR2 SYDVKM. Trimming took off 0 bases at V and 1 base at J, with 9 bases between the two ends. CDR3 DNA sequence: TGTGCCAGCAGTTTATGGGCGGGGGCCCAAGAGACCCAGTACTTC. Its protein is CASSLWAGAQETQYF.

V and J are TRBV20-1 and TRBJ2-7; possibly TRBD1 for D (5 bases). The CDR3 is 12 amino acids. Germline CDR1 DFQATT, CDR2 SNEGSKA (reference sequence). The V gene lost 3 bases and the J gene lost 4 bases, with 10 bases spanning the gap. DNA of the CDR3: TGCAGTGCTAGGGGGCCATCTTACGAGCAGTACGTC. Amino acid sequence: CSARGPSYEQYV.

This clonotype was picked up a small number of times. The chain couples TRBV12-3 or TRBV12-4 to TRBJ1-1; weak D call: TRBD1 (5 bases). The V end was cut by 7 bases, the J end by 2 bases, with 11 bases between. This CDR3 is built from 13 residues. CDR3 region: CASTGYRNTEAFF. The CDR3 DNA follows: TGTGCCAGCACAGGGTACAGAAACACTGAAGCTTTCTTT.

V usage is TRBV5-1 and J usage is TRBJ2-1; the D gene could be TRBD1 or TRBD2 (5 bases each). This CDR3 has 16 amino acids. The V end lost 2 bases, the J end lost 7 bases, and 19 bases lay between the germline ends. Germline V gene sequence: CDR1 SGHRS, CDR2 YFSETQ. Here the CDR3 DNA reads TGCGCCAGCAGCTTCGACTTGCGTGGGACCCCAAATGAGCAGTTCTTC. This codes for CASSFDLRGTPNEQFF.